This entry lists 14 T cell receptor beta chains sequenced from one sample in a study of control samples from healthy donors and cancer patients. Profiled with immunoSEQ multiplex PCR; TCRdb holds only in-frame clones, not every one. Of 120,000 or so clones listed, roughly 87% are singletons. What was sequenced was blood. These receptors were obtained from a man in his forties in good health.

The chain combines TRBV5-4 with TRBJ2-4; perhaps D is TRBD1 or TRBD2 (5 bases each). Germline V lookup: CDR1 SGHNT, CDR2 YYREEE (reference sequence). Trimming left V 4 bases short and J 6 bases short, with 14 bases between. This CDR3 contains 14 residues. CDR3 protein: CASSAPHGGNIQYF. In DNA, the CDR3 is TGTGCCAGCAGCGCTCCCCATGGGGGAAACATTCAGTACTTC.

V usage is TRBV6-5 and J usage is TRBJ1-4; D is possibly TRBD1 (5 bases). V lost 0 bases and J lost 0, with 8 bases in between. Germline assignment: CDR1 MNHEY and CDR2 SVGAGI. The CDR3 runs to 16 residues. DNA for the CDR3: TGTGCCAGCAGTTACTCAGGGGTCCCAACTAATGAAAAACTGTTTTTT. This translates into CASSYSGVPTNEKLFF.

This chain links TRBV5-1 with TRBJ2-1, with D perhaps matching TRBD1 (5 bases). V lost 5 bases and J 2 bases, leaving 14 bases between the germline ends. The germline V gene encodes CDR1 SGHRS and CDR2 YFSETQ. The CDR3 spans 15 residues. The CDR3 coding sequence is TGCGCCAGCAGTCAGACAGCCTGGACCTACAATGAGCAGTTCTTC. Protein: CASSQTAWTYNEQFF.

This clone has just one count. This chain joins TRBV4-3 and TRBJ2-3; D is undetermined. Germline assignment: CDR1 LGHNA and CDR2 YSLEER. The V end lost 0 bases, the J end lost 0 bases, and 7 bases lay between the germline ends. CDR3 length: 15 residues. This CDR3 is CASSQEGRSTDTQYF. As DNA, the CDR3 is TGCGCCAGCAGCCAAGAAGGGCGGAGCACAGATACGCAGTATTTT.

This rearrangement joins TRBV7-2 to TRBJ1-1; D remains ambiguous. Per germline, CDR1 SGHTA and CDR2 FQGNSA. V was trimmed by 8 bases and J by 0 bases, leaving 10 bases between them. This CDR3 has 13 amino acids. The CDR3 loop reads CASLRELNTEAFF. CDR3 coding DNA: TGTGCCAGCCTTCGGGAATTGAACACTGAAGCTTTCTTT.

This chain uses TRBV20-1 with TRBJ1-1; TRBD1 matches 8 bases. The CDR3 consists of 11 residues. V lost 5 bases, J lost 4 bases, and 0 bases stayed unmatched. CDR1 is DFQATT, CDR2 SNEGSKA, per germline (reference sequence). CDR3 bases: TGCAGTGCTGGACAGGGCACTGAAGCTTTCTTT. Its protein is CSAGQGTEAFF.

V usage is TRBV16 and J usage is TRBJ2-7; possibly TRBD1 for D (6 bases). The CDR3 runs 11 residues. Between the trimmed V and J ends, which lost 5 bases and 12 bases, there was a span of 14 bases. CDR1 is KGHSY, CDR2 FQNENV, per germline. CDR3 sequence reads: CASSLQGLWYF. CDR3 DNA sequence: TGTGCCAGCAGCTTACAGGGCCTCTGGTACTTC.

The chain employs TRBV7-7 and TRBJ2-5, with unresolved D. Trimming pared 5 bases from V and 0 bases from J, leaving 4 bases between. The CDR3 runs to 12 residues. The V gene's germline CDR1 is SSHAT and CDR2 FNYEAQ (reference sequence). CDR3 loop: CASSRDQETQYF. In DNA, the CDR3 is TGTGCCAGCAGCAGAGACCAAGAGACCCAGTACTTC.

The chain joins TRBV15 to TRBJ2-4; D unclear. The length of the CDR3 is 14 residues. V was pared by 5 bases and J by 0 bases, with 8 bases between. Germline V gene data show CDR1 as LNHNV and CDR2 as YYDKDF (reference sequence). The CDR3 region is CATSPPLAKNIQYF. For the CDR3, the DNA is TGTGCCACCAGCCCTCCCCTAGCCAAAAACATTCAGTACTTC.

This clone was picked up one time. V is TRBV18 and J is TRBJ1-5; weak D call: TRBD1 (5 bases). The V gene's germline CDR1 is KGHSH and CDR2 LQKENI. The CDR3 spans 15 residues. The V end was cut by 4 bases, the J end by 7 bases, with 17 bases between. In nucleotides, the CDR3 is TGTGCCAGCTCACAAGAGGGTTGGGGGTTACAGCCCCAGCATTTT. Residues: CASSQEGWGLQPQHF.

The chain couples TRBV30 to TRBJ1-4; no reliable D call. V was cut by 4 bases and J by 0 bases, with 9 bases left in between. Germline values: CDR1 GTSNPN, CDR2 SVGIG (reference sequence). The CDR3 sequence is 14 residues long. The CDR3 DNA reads TGTGCCTGGAACAAAGGAGCAACTAATGAAAAACTGTTTTTT. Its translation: CAWNKGATNEKLFF.

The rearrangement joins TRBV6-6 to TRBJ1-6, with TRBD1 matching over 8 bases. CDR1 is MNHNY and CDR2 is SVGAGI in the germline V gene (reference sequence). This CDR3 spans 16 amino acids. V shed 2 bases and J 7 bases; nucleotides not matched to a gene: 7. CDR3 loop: CASSYGQGGGNSPLHF. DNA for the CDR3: TGTGCCAGCAGTTACGGACAGGGTGGGGGAAATTCACCCCTCCACTTT.

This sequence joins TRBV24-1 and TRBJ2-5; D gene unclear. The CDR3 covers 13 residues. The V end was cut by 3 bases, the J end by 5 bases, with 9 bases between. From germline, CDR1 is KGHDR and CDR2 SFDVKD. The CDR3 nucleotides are TGTGCCACCAGTGATGCGCCAACGGAGACCCAGTACTTC. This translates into CATSDAPTETQYF.

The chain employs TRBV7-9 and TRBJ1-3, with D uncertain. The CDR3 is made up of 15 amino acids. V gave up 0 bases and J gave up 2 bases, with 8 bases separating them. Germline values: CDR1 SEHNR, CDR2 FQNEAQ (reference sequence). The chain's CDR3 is CASSLAPLTGNTIYF. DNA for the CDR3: TGTGCCAGCAGCTTAGCGCCCCTAACTGGAAACACCATATATTTT.